This paragraph reports one TCR beta chain. The target antigen is unknown. This CDR3 contains 13 residues. CDR1 is MNHEY and CDR2 is SVGAGI in the germline V gene. The V end lost 5 bases, the J end lost 9 bases, and 14 bases lay between the germline ends. These data come from a study of tumor-infiltrating lymphocytes in localized non-small cell lung cancer. Background on the study: Resected tumor was paired with non-adjacent uninvolved lung from the same patient. General study results and limits: Different pieces of the same tissue were used for each assay.

Assay used: immunoSEQ multiplex PCR; TCRdb lists only in-frame clones, some missing. The repertoire consists of about 12,000 clones, with more than 70% occurring once and the leading ten covering 10% to 15%. The gene calls are TRBV6-5 and TRBJ1-5; a weak D match, TRBD1 (6 bases). Sequenced: lung tumor tissue. This TCR came from a human donor with non-small cell lung cancer. CDR3 sequence reads: CASSATGRGPQHF. In nucleotides, the CDR3 is TGTGCCAGCAGTGCAACAGGGAGGGGGCCCCAGCATTTT.